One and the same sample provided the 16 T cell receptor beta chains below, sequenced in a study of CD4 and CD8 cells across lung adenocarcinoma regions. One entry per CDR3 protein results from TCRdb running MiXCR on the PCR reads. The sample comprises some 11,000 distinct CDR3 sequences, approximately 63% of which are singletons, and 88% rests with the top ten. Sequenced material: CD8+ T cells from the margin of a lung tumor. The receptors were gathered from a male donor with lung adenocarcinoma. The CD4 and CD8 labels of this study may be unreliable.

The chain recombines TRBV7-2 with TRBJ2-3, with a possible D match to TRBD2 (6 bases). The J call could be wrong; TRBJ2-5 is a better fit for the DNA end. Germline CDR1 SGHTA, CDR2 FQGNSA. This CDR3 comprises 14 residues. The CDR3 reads CASSLEAGRETQYF. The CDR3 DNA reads TGTGCCAGCAGCTTAGAAGCGGGCAGGGAGACCCAGTACTTC.

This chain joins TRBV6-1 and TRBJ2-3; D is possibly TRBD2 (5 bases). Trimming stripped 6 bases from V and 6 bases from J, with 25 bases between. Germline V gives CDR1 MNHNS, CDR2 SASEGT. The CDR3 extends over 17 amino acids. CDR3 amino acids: CASSPGKRSGLWDTQYF. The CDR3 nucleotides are TGTGCCAGCAGCCCCGGAAAGAGGAGCGGATTATGGGATACGCAGTATTTT.

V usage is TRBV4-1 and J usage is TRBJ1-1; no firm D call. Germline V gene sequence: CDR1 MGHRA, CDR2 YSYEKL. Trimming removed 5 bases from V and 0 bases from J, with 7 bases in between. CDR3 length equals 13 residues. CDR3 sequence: CASSKGMNTEAFF. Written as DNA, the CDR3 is TGCGCCAGCAGCAAGGGAATGAACACTGAAGCTTTCTTT.

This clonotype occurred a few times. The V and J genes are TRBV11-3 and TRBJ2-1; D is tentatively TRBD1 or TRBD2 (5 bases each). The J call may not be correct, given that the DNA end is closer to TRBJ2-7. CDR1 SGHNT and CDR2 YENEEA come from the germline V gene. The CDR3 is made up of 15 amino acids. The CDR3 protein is CASSLASGRSYEQYF. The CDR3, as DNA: TGTGCCAGCAGCTTAGCCTCGGGGCGGTCTTACGAGCAGTACTTC.

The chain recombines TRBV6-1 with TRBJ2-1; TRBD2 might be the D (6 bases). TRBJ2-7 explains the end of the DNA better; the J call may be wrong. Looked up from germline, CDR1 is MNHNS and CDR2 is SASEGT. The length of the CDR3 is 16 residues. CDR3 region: CASSGAWGRTYNEQYF. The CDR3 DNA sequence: TGTGCCAGCAGTGGTGCTTGGGGGAGGACCTACAATGAGCAGTACTTC.

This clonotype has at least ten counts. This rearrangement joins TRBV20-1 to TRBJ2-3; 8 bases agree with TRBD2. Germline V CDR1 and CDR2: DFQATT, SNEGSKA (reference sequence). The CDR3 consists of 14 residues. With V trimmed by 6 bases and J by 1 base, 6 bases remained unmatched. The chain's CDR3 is CSAPGAGGTDTQYF. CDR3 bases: TGCAGTGCCCCCGGAGCGGGAGGCACAGATACGCAGTATTTT.

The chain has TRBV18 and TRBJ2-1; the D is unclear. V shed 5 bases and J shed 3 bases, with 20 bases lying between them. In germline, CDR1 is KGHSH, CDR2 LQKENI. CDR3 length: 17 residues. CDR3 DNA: TGTGCCAGCTCATCCAAGTCCGCCGCCGTGAGCTACAATGAGCAGTTCTTC. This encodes CASSSKSAAVSYNEQFF. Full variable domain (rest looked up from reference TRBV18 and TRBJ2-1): NAGVMQNPRHLVRRRGQEARLRCSPMKGHSHVYWYRQLPEEGLKFMVYLQKENIIDESGMPKERFSAEFPKEGPSILRIQQVVRGDSAAYFCASSSKSAAVSYNEQFFGPGTRLTVL.

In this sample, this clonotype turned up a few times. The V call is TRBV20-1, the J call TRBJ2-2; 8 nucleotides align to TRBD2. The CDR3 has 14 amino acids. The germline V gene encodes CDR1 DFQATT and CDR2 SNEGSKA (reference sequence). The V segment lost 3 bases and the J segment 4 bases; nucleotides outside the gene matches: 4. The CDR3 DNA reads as TGCAGTGCTAGCGGGAGGGCAGTCACCGGGGAGCTGTTTTTT. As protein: CSASGRAVTGELFF.

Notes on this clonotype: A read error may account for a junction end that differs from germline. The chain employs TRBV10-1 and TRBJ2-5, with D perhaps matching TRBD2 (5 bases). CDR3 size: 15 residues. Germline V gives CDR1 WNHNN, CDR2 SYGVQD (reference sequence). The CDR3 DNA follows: TGCGCCAGGAGTGTGGGGAGCCGTGGCACAGAGACGCAGTATTTC. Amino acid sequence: CARSVGSRGTETQYF.

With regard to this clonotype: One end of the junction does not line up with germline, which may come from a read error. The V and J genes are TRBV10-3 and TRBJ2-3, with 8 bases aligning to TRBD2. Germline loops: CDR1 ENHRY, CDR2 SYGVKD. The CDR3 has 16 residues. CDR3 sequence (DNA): TGTGTGTGCAGGCCCGGGACTAGGAGGAGCAAAGATACGCAGTATTTT. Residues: CVCRPGTRRSKDTQYF.

CDR3 DNA: TGTGCCAGCAGCCGAACCGGGACAGGGGTTCAAGAAAAACTGTTTTTT. The encoded protein is CASSRTGTGVQEKLFF. The rearrangement uses TRBV7-6 and TRBJ1-4; the match to TRBD1 covers 10 bases. The CDR3 runs 16 residues. Germline assignment: CDR1 SGHVS and CDR2 FNYEAQ. With V trimmed by 5 bases and J by 8 bases, 11 bases remained unmatched.

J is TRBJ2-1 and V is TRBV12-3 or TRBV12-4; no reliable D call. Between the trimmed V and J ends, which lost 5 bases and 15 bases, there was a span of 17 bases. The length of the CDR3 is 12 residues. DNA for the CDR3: TGTGCCAGCAGTCAAACGGGTGATTGGCTGTTCTTC. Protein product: CASSQTGDWLFF.

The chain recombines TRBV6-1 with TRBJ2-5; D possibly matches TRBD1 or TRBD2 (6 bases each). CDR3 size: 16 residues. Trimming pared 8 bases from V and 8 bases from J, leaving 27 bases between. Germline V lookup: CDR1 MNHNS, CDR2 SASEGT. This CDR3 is CASAEAGGRDQDTQYF. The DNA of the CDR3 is TGTGCCAGCGCGGAAGCCGGGGGCCGGGACCAGGATACCCAGTACTTC.

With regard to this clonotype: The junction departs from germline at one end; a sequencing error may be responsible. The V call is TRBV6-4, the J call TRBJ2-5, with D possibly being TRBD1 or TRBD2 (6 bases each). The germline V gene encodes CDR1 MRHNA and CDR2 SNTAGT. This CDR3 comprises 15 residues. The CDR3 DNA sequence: TGTGCCGGGGGTGTCGGGGGCAGGGGCACAGAGACCCAGTACTTT. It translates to CAGGVGGRGTETQYF.

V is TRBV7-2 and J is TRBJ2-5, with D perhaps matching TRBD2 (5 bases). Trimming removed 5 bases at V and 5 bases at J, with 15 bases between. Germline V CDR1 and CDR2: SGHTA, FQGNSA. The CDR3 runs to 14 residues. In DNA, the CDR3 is TGTGCCAGCAGCCTATACGGCCCGGGGGAGACCCAGTACTTC. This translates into CASSLYGPGETQYF.

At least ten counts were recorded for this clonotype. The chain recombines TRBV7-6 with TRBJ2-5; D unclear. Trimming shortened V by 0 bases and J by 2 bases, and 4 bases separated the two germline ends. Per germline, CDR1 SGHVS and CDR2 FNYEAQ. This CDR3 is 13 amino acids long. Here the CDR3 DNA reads TGTGCCAGCAGCTTAGCCATTCAAGAGACCCAGTACTTC. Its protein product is CASSLAIQETQYF.